This TCR beta chain came from a study of control samples from healthy donors and cancer patients (dated by TCRdb to 2018 to 2021). This clone was observed a handful of times. No cognate antigen has been identified for it. No per-base quality is available; no much larger clone lies one base away. V is cut by 2 bases and J by 2 bases, and the space between the germline ends is 13 bases. Including cysteine and phenylalanine, the CDR3 has 15 amino acids. CDR3 DNA only is kept here, 45 bases in frame from base 1. The germline V gene yields MNHEY for CDR1 and SVGEGT for CDR2. Library generation was performed with the immunoSEQ multiplex PCR assay. Drawn from immuneACCESS, this table holds only the in-frame rearrangements with V and J called that TCRdb kept. Clones are partly lost; checked studies trace under half to an unresolved V gene and leave the rest unexplained. Counted in this sample were about 130,000 clones; just over 90% of them appeared once. About 1.7% of the sample goes to the ten largest clones.

What was sequenced was PBMCs. The TCR originated in a man aged 50 to 59 with head and neck cancer. This chain joins TRBV6-2 or TRBV6-3 to TRBJ2-7, with the D gene uncertain. In nucleotide form, the sequence is TGTGCCAGCAGTTACGGACCAAGGGTCCCCTACGAGCAGTACTTC. Its protein product is CASSYGPRVPYEQYF.